Below, 5 T cell receptor beta chains from the same sample are listed, as sequenced in a study of Graves' ophthalmopathy and Graves' hyperthyroidism. Amplification of the TCR beta CDR3 regions used RNA transcripts (as template). HTBI primers were used in a first-round RT-PCR, which preceded a second-round multiplex PCR. In TCRdb, the multiplex PCR reads were re-called with MiXCR into one record per CDR3 protein. Among 680,000 or so distinct CDR3 sequences listed, 22% were seen once. Sequencing was performed on peripheral blood. The receptors were gathered from a woman between 18 and 30 years old with stable Graves' hyperthyroidism. Some clones in this sample may be carry-over from other donors' samples.

The table lists this clonotype with a count of one. The chain combines TRBV6-1 with TRBJ2-5, with D possibly matching TRBD2 (5 bases). The CDR3 covers 15 residues. Germline V gene data show CDR1 as MNHNS and CDR2 as SASEGT. V shed 1 base and J shed 5 bases, with 14 bases lying between them. CDR3 bases: TGTGCCAGCAGTGAAGACGGCAGGAGGTGGGAGACCCAGTACTTC. Translating gives CASSEDGRRWETQYF.

A note on this clonotype: A much larger clone lies a single base off, so this may be a read error. CDR3 sequence (DNA): TGTGCCTGGAGTAGGACAGGGGGGACTGAAGTTTTCTTT. Protein: CAWSRTGGTEVFF. The chain is built from TRBV30 and TRBJ1-1; 10 bases agree with TRBD1. The CDR3 contains 13 residues. Germline V CDR1 and CDR2: GTSNPN, SVGIG (reference sequence).

In its sample, this clonotype was seen a few times. The chain combines TRBV6-1 with TRBJ2-5; 11 bases line up with TRBD2. CDR1 is MNHNS, CDR2 SASEGT, per germline. Trimming cost V 3 bases and J 5 bases; bases outside gene matches: 5. The CDR3 has 15 residues. DNA for the CDR3: TGTGCCAGCAGTGAGGGACTAGCGGAGAGGGAGACCCAGTACTTC. Translated: CASSEGLAERETQYF.

This clonotype was recorded many times. The rearrangement uses TRBV7-2 and TRBJ1-5; D is unclear. This CDR3 is built from 12 residues. Germline V CDR1 and CDR2: SGHTA, FQGNSA. Trimming removed 2 bases from V and 5 bases from J, with 4 bases in between. Here the CDR3 DNA reads TGTGCCAGCAGCTTAATGGATCAGCCCCAGCATTTT. Amino acids: CASSLMDQPQHF.

This clonotype has more than one count but fewer than ten. Written as DNA, the CDR3 is TGTGCCAGCAGCTTAGCGGCCGGGGATTCGGGCTATGGCTACACCTTC. It codes for CASSLAAGDSGYGYTF. The rearrangement links TRBV7-2 to TRBJ1-2; the D is unclear. The germline V gene has CDR1 SGHTA and CDR2 FQGNSA. With 0 bases removed from V and 4 bases from J, the gap between germline ends came to 15 bases. CDR3 length: 16 amino acids.